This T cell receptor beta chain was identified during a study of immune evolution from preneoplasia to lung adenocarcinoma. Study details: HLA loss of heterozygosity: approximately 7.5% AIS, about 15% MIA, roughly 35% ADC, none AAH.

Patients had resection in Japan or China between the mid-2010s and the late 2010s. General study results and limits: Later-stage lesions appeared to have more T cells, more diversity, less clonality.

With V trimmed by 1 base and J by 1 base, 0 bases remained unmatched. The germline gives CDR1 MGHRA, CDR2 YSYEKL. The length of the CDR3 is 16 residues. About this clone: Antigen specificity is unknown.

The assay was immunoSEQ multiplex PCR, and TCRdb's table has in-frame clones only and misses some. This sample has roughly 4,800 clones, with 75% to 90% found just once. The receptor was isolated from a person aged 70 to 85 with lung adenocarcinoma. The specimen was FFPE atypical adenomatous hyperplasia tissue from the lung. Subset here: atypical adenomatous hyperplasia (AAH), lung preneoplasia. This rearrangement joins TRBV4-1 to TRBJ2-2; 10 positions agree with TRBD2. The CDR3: CASSQGLAGNTGELFF. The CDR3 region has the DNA TGCGCCAGCAGCCAAGGACTAGCGGGGAACACCGGGGAGCTGTTTTTT.